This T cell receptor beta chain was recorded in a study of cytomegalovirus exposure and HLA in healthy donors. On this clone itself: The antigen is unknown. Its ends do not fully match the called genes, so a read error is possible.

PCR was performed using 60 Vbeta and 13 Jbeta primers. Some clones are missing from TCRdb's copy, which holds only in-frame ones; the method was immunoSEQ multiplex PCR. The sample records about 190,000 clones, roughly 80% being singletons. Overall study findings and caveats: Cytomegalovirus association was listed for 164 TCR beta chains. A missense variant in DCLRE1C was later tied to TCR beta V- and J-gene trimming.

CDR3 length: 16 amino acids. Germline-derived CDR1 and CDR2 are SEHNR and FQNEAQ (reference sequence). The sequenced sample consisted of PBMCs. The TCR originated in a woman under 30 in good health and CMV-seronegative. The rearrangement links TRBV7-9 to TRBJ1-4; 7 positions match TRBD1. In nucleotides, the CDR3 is TGTTCCAGCAGCTTAGACATAGGGGGCTGGGGAGAAAAACTGTTTTTT. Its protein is CSSSLDIGGWGEKLFF.